This TCR beta chain was captured in a study of blood T cell repertoires in COVID-19. Study background: The analysed material was cDNA or gDNA that came from T cells, B-cell-depleted T cells, or PBMCs.

Profiled with immunoSEQ multiplex PCR; TCRdb holds only in-frame clones, not every one. Found here are about 320,000 clones, 65% to 90% of them singletons; the top ten hold just over 7%. The CDR3 has 13 residues. V was pared by 4 bases and J by 7 bases, with 8 bases between. V usage is TRBV12-3 or TRBV12-4 and J usage is TRBJ1-6; D might be TRBD1 (5 bases). This receptor was identified in a human donor in a cohort sampled during active COVID-19. The sequenced sample consisted of peripheral blood. The CDR3 DNA is TGTGCCAGCAGTTACCGACAGAATTCACCCCTCCACTTT. Its protein is CASSYRQNSPLHF.